This is a list of T cell receptor beta chains from one sample in a study of cytomegalovirus exposure and HLA in healthy donors. TCRdb's table, derived via immunoSEQ multiplex PCR, lists solely in-frame clones and lacks some. The sample contains fewer than 75,000 clones, 90% to 95% of which appear only once. The sequencing input was PBMCs. All receptors derive from a woman aged 18-29 years in good health and CMV-seropositive. Both conserved end residues are part of each CDR3. Each record gives: D gene, J gene, V gene, clone size, CDR3 DNA, CDR3 protein. The D gene is left open where the match is weak. The size of a clone is reported for some rows only, either as once, few or many, or as a class for expanded clones.

d_gene: TRBD1; j_gene: TRBJ2-1; v_gene: TRBV5-6; abundance: -; CDR3nt: TGTGCCAGCAGACAGGGACAGGGGGCGTCCTACAATGAGCAGTTCTTC; CDR3aa: CASRQGQGASYNEQFF
d_gene: TRBD1; j_gene: TRBJ1-4; v_gene: TRBV19; abundance: once; CDR3nt: TGTGCCACCGACAGGGGGGATGAAAAACTGTTTTTT; CDR3aa: CATDRGDEKLFF
d_gene: -; j_gene: TRBJ2-2; v_gene: TRBV18; abundance: -; CDR3nt: TGTGCCAGCTCATCATTACAGGGCGGCGGGGAGCTGTTTTTT; CDR3aa: CASSSLQGGGELFF
d_gene: -; j_gene: TRBJ2-2; v_gene: TRBV2; abundance: -; CDR3nt: TGTGCCAGCACCGGAGGGGCTGGTAGGAACACCGGGGAGCTGTTTTTT; CDR3aa: CASTGGAGRNTGELFF
d_gene: -; j_gene: TRBJ2-1; v_gene: TRBV19; abundance: -; CDR3nt: TGTGCCAGTAGTATAGCGGTCGCCAATGAGCAGTTCTTC; CDR3aa: CASSIAVANEQFF
d_gene: -; j_gene: TRBJ1-4; v_gene: TRBV7-6; abundance: -; CDR3nt: TGTGCCAGCAGCTTAGGGCAGGGCTGGGATAATGAAAAACTGTTTTTT; CDR3aa: CASSLGQGWDNEKLFF
d_gene: TRBD1; j_gene: TRBJ2-7; v_gene: TRBV29-1; abundance: -; CDR3nt: TGCAGCGTTGAGGGGTTCTCGGGGACAGCCTCCTACGAGCAGTACTTC; CDR3aa: CSVEGFSGTASYEQYF
d_gene: -; j_gene: TRBJ1-2; v_gene: TRBV7-8; abundance: -; CDR3nt: TGTGCCAGCAGCTTATGGTTACAGGGCGGTGGCTACACCTTC; CDR3aa: CASSLWLQGGGYTF
d_gene: TRBD1; j_gene: TRBJ1-6; v_gene: TRBV6-1; abundance: -; CDR3nt: TGTGCCAGCAGTCCGGGACAGCATAATTCACCCCTCCACTTT; CDR3aa: CASSPGQHNSPLHF
d_gene: TRBD2; j_gene: TRBJ2-1; v_gene: TRBV5-8; abundance: -; CDR3nt: TGTGCCAGCCGGAGCGGGGGGCACAGCTCCTACAATGAGCAGTTCTTC; CDR3aa: CASRSGGHSSYNEQFF
d_gene: -; j_gene: TRBJ2-7; v_gene: TRBV7-6; abundance: -; CDR3nt: TGTGCCACGGCCCGGGGACATGGGGGGGATTACGAGCAGTACTTC; CDR3aa: CATARGHGGDYEQYF
d_gene: -; j_gene: TRBJ2-3; v_gene: TRBV7-9; abundance: -; CDR3nt: TGTGCCAGCAGATCCTTCACAGATACGCAGTATTTT; CDR3aa: CASRSFTDTQYF
d_gene: -; j_gene: TRBJ2-3; v_gene: TRBV11-3; abundance: -; CDR3nt: TGTGCCAGCAGCTTGGAGGGGAAGACCACAGATACGCAGTATTTT; CDR3aa: CASSLEGKTTDTQYF
d_gene: TRBD2; j_gene: TRBJ2-1; v_gene: TRBV19; abundance: -; CDR3nt: TGTGCCAGTAGCGGCGGGGGAATCTTCAATGAGCAGTTCTTC; CDR3aa: CASSGGGIFNEQFF
d_gene: TRBD2; j_gene: TRBJ2-7; v_gene: TRBV30; abundance: -; CDR3nt: TGTGCCTTAACTAGCGGGAGCTACGAGCAGTACTTC; CDR3aa: CALTSGSYEQYF
d_gene: -; j_gene: TRBJ1-6; v_gene: TRBV11-3; abundance: -; CDR3nt: TGTGCCAGCAGCGAAATCCGGAATTCACCCCTCCACTTT; CDR3aa: CASSEIRNSPLHF
d_gene: -; j_gene: TRBJ2-2; v_gene: TRBV9; abundance: -; CDR3nt: TGTGCCAGCGCCCTCTACCCCGGGGACACCGGGGAGCTGTTTTTT; CDR3aa: CASALYPGDTGELFF
d_gene: -; j_gene: TRBJ2-2; v_gene: TRBV19; abundance: once; CDR3nt: TGTGCCAGTAGTAGAACTAGGACCGGGGAGCTGTTTTTT; CDR3aa: CASSRTRTGELFF
d_gene: TRBD2; j_gene: TRBJ2-3; v_gene: TRBV5-6; abundance: once; CDR3nt: TGTGCCAGCAACGACTACGAGCGTTGGGAGGGTACGCAGTATTTT; CDR3aa: CASNDYERWEGTQYF
d_gene: TRBD2; j_gene: TRBJ2-3; v_gene: TRBV5-1; abundance: -; CDR3nt: TGCGCCAGCACTAGCGGACTTGGGGATACGCAGTATTTT; CDR3aa: CASTSGLGDTQYF
d_gene: -; j_gene: TRBJ2-3; v_gene: TRBV2; abundance: -; CDR3nt: TGTGCCAGCAGTGAAGGCGGCAGCACAGATACGCAGTATTTT; CDR3aa: CASSEGGSTDTQYF
d_gene: -; j_gene: TRBJ2-5; v_gene: TRBV7-2; abundance: -; CDR3nt: TGTGCCAGCAGCTTAGTGTCCTCCCAAGAGACCCAGTACTTC; CDR3aa: CASSLVSSQETQYF